This T cell receptor (beta chain) is from a study of type 1 regulatory T cells (dated by TCRdb to the early 2020s). Background for the entire study: The study characterized an in vitro protocol that generated a Tr1-enriched, alloantigen-specific CD4 T cell product named T-allo10. Patients with hematological malignancies who were receiving allogeneic hematopoietic stem cell transplantation were the group in which T-allo10 was being clinically evaluated. The paper's findings and limits, for the study overall: Compared with non-Tr1 cells, Tr1 cells had a narrower TCR repertoire, and the study took this difference to reflect clonal expansion driven by alloantigen.

Sequenced using an Illumina MiSeq. The public sequencing data were trimmed at Q25 with fastp and processed into clonotypes with MiXCR by TCRdb, which kept only in-frame beta chains. CDR3 protein duplicates are merged, each entry listing the most common genes and DNA. This sample comprises 70,000 or so distinct CDR3 sequences, around 21% of them detected only once. The ten largest clones represent 8.3% of the sample. The germline V gene gives CDR1 as MNHEY and CDR2 as SVGAGI. The CDR3 has 15 amino acids, counting the end cysteine and phenylalanine. The sequence is cut down to CDR3 DNA, 45 bases in frame from base 1. V ends up 7 bases short and J 1 base short, with an unmatched junction base count of 9. In regard to this clonotype: Its antigen remains unidentified. Base qualities are not at hand, and no much larger clone is one base apart.

This TCR came from a human donor in good health. Sequencing input: cultured type 1 regulatory T (Tr1) cells, either the whole culture or a sorted fraction (not recorded which). Taken with the paper, the label for cell subset or site translates to: type 1 regulatory T cells sorted from the T-allo10 product. The V gene is TRBV6-5 and the J gene is TRBJ1-1, with 7 bases in between that match TRBD1. The DNA sequence follows: TGTGCCAGCAAATCCCCGACAGGGACGAACACTGAAGCTTTCTTT. The translation is CASKSPTGTNTEAFF.